This T cell receptor (beta chain) emerged from a study of T cell repertoires in ileal Crohn's disease (dated by TCRdb to between 2018 and 2021). Regarding the study in general: The median duration of disease was 6 to 10 years, and at the time of surgery around 40% of patients were active smokers. Every patient underwent surgery because of a complication, which was stricturing disease in 61% of cases and penetrating disease in approximately 40%. Roughly half of the patients were given postoperative therapy, with ten to twelve receiving thiopurines and under 20 receiving anti-TNF agents. TCR repertoire analysis was done in 45 to 65 Crohn's disease patients from a prospective multicentre cohort. The study was conducted in parallel with a multicentre cohort that was designed to identify predictors of early endoscopic recurrence following ileocolonic resection. A Rutgeerts score higher than i0 was the definition used for endoscopic postoperative recurrence. A total of about 170 mucosal samples from about 50 patients were sequenced, with samples obtained at several locations on the surgical specimen and at postoperative endoscopy. The research as a whole found: A significantly higher proportion of clonal expansions was observed in active smokers at surgery than in non-smokers (roughly 24% vs 19%, p=0.02). Higher percentages of high-frequency clones at the time of surgery were linked to endoscopic recurrence, and every patient with clonality above 26.8% (18/57) had recurrence. Only a subgroup of patients, of unstated size, had their mucosal CD4 and CD8 T cells sorted and sequenced. More high-frequency clones were carried by sorted CD8 T cells than by CD4 T cells, suggesting that mucosal expansions were mainly CD8.

As to this clone: The antigen it binds to is not known. Within one base of it there is no much larger clone, and no base qualities were kept.

Library method: the immunoSEQ multiplex PCR assay. Adaptive Biotechnology amplified CDR3 regions from genomic DNA with a two-step multiplex PCR that controlled for amplification bias. The first PCR used primers for every V and J gene segment; the second PCR added barcodes and Illumina adapters. An Illumina instrument was used to sequence the CDR3 libraries. In the source study's methods: Vendor-provided pipelines were combined with custom analysis of raw data in R/Bioconductor under R version 3.3.0. Clonality, ranging from 0 to 1, was calculated as the inverse of the normalised Shannon entropy of all productive clones. High-frequency clones were defined as the share of the repertoire occupied by the top 100 clones, with only clones passing a 95% confidence test being retained. Repertoire diversity was measured with the Simpson index, and overlap between samples was measured with the Morisita-Horn index. TCRdb took this table from immuneACCESS and kept in-frame rearrangements with V and J called. Such tables lack part of the clones; where checked against another copy, unresolved V genes explain under half of the gap, and the rest is unexplained. V and J calls and clone size are those listed in that table; D and trimming were worked out from the DNA. The sample table holds 2,000 or so clones, of which roughly 71% were seen once. Approximately 13% of the sample goes to the ten largest clones.

Before cell sorting, lamina propria lymphocytes were isolated from the surgical specimens using a Ficoll-hypaque gradient. Adults with ileal or ileocolonic Crohn's disease and an indication for ileocolonic resection were eligible for inclusion. CD4 and CD8 T cells were sorted using a BD FACSAria III, with a mean purity above 98%. V has 1 base trimmed and J has 0 bases trimmed; junction bases matching no gene number 6. Measured from the cysteine to the phenylalanine, the CDR3 is 16 residues long. The retained sequence is limited to the CDR3, 48 bases, with the frame set at the first base. For CDR1 and CDR2, the germline V gene lists SGHVS and FQNEAQ.

This receptor was taken from an adult with Crohn's disease. Some clones in this sample may be carry-over from other donors' samples. Material: CD8+ T cells from ileum. The V and J segments used are TRBV7-8 and TRBJ2-7; TRBD1 fits 7 bases in the junction. The nucleotide sequence reads TGTGCCAGCAGCTTAGGCGGACAGGCCTTCTCCTACGAGCAGTACTTC. The translation is CASSLGGQAFSYEQYF.